This T cell receptor beta chain was observed in a study of blood T cell repertoires in COVID-19. On the study more broadly: The origin of the acute and convalescent COVID-19 samples was the United States, Italy and Spain.

The assay was immunoSEQ multiplex PCR, and TCRdb's table has in-frame clones only and misses some. The sample has tens of thousands of clones; around nine tenths are singletons. Clinical history reported by participants formed the basis on which cohorts were assigned. Germline CDR1 reads MNHEY; CDR2 reads SMNVEV (reference sequence). This CDR3 region has 15 residues. V was shortened by 1 base and J by 0 bases, with 7 bases between the two germline ends. In this sample, this clone turned up a few times. The rearrangement uses TRBV27 and TRBJ1-5; D is unresolved. This receptor was obtained from a woman aged 40 to 50 who had recovered from COVID-19. Sequencing was performed on PBMCs or T cells enriched from blood (not recorded which). In nucleotides, the CDR3 is TGTGCCAGCAGTTTATTATTCCCTAGCAATCAGCCCCAGCATTTT. The encoded protein is CASSLLFPSNQPQHF.